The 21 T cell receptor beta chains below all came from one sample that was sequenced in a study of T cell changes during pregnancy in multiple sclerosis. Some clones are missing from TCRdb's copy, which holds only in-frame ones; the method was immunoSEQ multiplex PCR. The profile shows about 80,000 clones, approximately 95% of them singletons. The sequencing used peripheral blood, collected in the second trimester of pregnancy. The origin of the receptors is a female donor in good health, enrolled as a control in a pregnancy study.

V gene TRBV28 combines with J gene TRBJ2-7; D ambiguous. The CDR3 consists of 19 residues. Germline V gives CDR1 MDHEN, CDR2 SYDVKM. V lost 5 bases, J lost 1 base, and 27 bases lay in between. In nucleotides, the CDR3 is TGTGCCAGCAGTCCCCGGGTACATTACCGCTTCCCCTCATCCTACGAGCAGTACTTC. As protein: CASSPRVHYRFPSSYEQYF.

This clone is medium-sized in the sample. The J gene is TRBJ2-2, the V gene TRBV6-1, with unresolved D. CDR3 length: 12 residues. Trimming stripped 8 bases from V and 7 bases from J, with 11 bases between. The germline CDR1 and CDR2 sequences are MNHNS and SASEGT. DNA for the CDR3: TGTGCCAGCGGGTGGAGAGGCGGGGAGCTGTTTTTT. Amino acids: CASGWRGGELFF.

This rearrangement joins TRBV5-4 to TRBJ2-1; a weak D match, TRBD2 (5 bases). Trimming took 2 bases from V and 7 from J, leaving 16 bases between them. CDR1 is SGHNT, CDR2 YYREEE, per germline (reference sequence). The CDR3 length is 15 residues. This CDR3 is CASSFGAEVGNEQFF. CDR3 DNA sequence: TGTGCCAGCAGCTTTGGAGCGGAAGTGGGTAATGAGCAGTTCTTC.

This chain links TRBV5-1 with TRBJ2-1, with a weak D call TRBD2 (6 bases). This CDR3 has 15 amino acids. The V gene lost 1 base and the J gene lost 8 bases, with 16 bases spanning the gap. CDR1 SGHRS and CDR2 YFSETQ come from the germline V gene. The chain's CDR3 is CASSLSEGTIDEQFF. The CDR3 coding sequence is TGCGCCAGCAGCTTGTCGGAGGGAACTATAGATGAGCAGTTCTTC.

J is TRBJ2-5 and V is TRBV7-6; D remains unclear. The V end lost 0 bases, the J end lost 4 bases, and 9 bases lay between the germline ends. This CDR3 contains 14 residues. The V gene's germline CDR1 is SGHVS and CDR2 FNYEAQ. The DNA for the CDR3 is TGTGCCAGCAGCTTAGCGATTAGAGCAGAGACCCAGTACTTC. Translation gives CASSLAIRAETQYF. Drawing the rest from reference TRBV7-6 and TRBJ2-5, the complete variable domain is GAGVSQSPRYKVTKRGQDVALRCDPISGHVSLYWYRQALGQGPEFLTYFNYEAQQDKSGLPNDRFSAERPEGSISTLTIQRTEQRDSAMYRCASSLAIRAETQYFGPGTRLLVL.

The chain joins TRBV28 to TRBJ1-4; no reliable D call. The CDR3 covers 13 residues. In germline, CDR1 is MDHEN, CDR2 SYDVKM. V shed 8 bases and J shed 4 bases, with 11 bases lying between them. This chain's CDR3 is CASGPGGNEKLFF. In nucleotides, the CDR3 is TGTGCCAGCGGGCCAGGAGGTAATGAAAAACTGTTTTTT.

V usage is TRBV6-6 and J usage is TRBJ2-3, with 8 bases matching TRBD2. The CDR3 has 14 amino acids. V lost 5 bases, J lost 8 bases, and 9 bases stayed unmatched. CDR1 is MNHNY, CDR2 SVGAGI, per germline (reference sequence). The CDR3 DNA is TGTGCCAGCAGTGACGGCGGGACTAGTGTTACGCAGTATTTT. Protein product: CASSDGGTSVTQYF.

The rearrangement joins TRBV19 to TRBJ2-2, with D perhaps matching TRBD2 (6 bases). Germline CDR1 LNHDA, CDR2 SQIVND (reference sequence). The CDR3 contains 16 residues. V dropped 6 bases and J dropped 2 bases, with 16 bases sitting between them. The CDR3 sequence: CASSRSGGSNTGELFF. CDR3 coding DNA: TGTGCCAGTAGCCGATCCGGGGGAAGTAACACCGGGGAGCTGTTTTTT.

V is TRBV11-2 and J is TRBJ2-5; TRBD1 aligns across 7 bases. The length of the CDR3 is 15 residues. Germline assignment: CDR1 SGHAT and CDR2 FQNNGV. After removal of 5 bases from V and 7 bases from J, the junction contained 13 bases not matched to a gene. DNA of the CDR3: TGTGCCAGCAGCCAGAGGACAGGCCAAAGCGGGACCCAGTACTTC. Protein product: CASSQRTGQSGTQYF.

The CDR3 nucleotides read TGTGCCAGCGCAACCCCAGTCGGACAGGGAAATGAGCAGTTCTTC. Encoded protein: CASATPVGQGNEQFF. The rearrangement links TRBV28 to TRBJ2-1; 8 nucleotides align to TRBD1. Per germline, CDR1 MDHEN and CDR2 SYDVKM. Trimming at V came to 8 bases and at J to 7 bases, leaving 13 bases not matched to a gene. The CDR3 spans 15 residues.

In DNA, the CDR3 is TGTGCCAGCAGCCGGGACAGGAACACTGAAGCTTTCTTT. Translation: CASSRDRNTEAFF. The rearrangement links TRBV11-2 to TRBJ1-1, with 7 bases lining up with TRBD1. Per the germline V gene, CDR1 is SGHAT and CDR2 is FQNNGV. This CDR3 has 13 amino acids. J was trimmed by 1 base and V by 5 bases; bases with no gene match: 1.

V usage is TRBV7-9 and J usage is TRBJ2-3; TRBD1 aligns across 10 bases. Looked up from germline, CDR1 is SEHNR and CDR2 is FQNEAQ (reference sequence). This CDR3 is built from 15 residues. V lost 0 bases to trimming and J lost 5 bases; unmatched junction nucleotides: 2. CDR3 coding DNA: TGTGCCAGCAGCTTAGCCGACAGGGGGCAAGATACGCAGTATTTT. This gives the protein CASSLADRGQDTQYF.

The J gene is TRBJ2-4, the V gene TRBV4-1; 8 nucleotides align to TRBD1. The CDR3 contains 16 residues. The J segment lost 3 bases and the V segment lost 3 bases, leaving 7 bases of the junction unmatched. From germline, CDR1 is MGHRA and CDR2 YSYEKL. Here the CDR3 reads CASSQAGGGVKNIQYF. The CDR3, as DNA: TGCGCCAGCAGCCAGGCAGGGGGCGGTGTCAAAAACATTCAGTACTTC.

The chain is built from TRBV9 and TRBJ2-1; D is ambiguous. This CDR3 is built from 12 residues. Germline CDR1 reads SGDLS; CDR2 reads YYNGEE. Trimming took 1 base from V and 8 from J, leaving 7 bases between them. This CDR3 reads CASSVRSDEQFF. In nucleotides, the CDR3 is TGTGCCAGCAGCGTACGAAGCGATGAGCAGTTCTTC.

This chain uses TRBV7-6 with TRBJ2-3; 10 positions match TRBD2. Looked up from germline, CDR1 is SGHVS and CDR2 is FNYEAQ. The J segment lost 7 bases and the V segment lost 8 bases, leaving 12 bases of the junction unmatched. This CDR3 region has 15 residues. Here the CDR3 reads CASQAGGPGENTQYF. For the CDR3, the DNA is TGTGCCAGCCAAGCGGGAGGGCCCGGTGAGAATACGCAGTATTTT. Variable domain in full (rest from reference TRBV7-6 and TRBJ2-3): GAGVSQSPRYKVTKRGQDVALRCDPISGHVSLYWYRQALGQGPEFLTYFNYEAQQDKSGLPNDRFSAERPEGSISTLTIQRTEQRDSAMYRCASQAGGPGENTQYFGPGTRLTVL.

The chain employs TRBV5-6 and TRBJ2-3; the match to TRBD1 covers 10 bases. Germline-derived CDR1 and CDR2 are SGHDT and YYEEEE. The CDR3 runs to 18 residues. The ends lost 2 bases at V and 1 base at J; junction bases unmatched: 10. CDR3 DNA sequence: TGTGCCAGCAGCTTAACCCGCCTCGACAGGGGGCGCACAGATACGCAGTATTTT. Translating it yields CASSLTRLDRGRTDTQYF. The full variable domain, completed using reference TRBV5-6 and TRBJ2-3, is DAGVTQSPTHLIKTRGQQVTLRCSPKSGHDTVSWYQQALGQGPQFIFQYYEEEERQRGNFPDRFSGHQFPNYSSELNVNALLLGDSALYLCASSLTRLDRGRTDTQYFGPGTRLTVL.

This chain's CDR3 is CASGGNPSYEQYF. The CDR3 nucleotides are TGTGCCAGCGGCGGGAACCCGTCCTACGAGCAGTACTTC. This sequence joins TRBV28 and TRBJ2-7, with D possibly TRBD2 on 6 matching bases. The CDR3 length is 13 residues. V shed 8 bases and J shed 1 base, with 12 bases lying between them. CDR1 is MDHEN, CDR2 SYDVKM, per germline.

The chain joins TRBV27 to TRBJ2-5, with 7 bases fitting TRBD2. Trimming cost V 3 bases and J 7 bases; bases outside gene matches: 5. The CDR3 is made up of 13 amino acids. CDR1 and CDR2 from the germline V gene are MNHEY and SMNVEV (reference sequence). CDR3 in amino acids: CASSFGGGATQYF. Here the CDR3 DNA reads TGTGCCAGCAGTTTCGGGGGAGGGGCGACCCAGTACTTC.

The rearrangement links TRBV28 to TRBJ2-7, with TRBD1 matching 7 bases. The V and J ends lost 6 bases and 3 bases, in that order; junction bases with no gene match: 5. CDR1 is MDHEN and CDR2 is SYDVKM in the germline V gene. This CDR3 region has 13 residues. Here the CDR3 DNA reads TGTGCCAGCAGGGGACAGAGATTCTACGAGCAGTACTTC. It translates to CASRGQRFYEQYF.

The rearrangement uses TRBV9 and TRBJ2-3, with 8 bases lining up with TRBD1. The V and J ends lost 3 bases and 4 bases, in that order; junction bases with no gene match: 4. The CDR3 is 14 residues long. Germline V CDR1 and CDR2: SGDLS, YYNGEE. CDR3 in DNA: TGTGCCAGCAGCGCAGGACAGGGATCAGATACGCAGTATTTT. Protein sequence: CASSAGQGSDTQYF.

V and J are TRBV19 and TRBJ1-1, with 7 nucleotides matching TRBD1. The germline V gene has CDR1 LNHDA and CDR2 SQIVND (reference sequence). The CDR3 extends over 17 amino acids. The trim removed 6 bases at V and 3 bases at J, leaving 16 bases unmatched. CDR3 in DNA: TGTGCCAGTAGAATCGGGACAAAGGGGGCTCTGGACACTGAAGCTTTCTTT. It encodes CASRIGTKGALDTEAFF.